This TCR beta chain was captured by sequencing in a study of blood T cell repertoires in COVID-19. The table came from immunoSEQ multiplex PCR; TCRdb's copy has only in-frame clones and leaves some out. The table shows 200,000 to 250,000 clones, with almost 90% occurring only once. Per germline, CDR1 LGHNA and CDR2 YNFKEQ. This CDR3 region has 15 residues. Trimming took 1 base from V and 5 from J; bases not matched to a gene: 8. Sequencing used PBMCs or T cells enriched from blood (not recorded which). The receptor comes from a woman between 50 and 59 years old with acute COVID-19. This chain links TRBV4-2 with TRBJ2-7, with TRBD1 matching over 7 bases. CDR3 nucleotide sequence: TGTGCCAGCAGCCAAGTAAGACAGGGTGAAAACGAGCAGTACTTC. The encoded protein is CASSQVRQGENEQYF.